These 22 T cell receptor beta chains share one sample of origin, sequenced in a study of siplizumab effects on memory and regulatory T cells. Measured with immunoSEQ multiplex PCR; TCRdb has only the in-frame clones, and not every one. The sample has 90,000 to 120,000 clones, approximately 90% seen once. Material for sequencing was Tregs sorted from blood. Every receptor here comes from a human donor in good health.

This clone is a singleton in its sample. V usage is TRBV2 and J usage is TRBJ1-3; no definite D call. The CDR3 spans 15 residues. Germline CDR1 reads SNHLY; CDR2 reads FYNNEI. Trimming stripped 6 bases from V and 0 bases from J, with 12 bases between. CDR3 DNA: TGTGCCAGCAGAGGGTCGTTCGTCTCTGGAAACACCATATATTTT. This sequence encodes CASRGSFVSGNTIYF. Full variable domain (rest looked up from reference TRBV2 and TRBJ1-3): EPEVTQTPSHQVTQMGQEVILRCVPISNHLYFYWYRQILGQKVEFLVSFYNNEISEKSEIFDDQFSVERPDGSNFTLKIRSTKLEDSAMYFCASRGSFVSGNTIYFGEGSWLTVV.

The chain employs TRBV7-3 and TRBJ2-6; 8 bases match TRBD1. CDR3 size: 16 residues. Germline V gene data show CDR1 as SGHTA and CDR2 as FQGTGA. The V and J ends lost 4 bases and 2 bases, in that order; junction bases with no gene match: 4. CDR3 amino acids: CASSSDRVAGANVLTF. For the CDR3, the DNA is TGTGCCAGCAGCTCGGACAGGGTAGCTGGGGCCAACGTCCTGACTTTC.

V gene TRBV28 combines with J gene TRBJ1-3; D call uncertain. This CDR3 contains 15 residues. Trimming shortened V by 4 bases and J by 0 bases, and 10 bases separated the two germline ends. Looked up from germline, CDR1 is MDHEN and CDR2 is SYDVKM. CDR3 residues: CASSSSSLSGNTIYF. The CDR3 region has the DNA TGTGCCAGCAGTTCGTCGTCCCTCTCTGGAAACACCATATATTTT.

The J gene is TRBJ2-7, the V gene TRBV27, with 9 bases matching TRBD2. There are 17 residues in the CDR3. V lost 2 bases and J lost 7; bases outside the gene matches: 15. Germline lookup yields CDR1 MNHEY and CDR2 SMNVEV (reference sequence). The CDR3 sequence: CASSLTGYSGGWVEQYF. CDR3 bases: TGTGCCAGCAGTTTAACGGGCTATAGCGGGGGTTGGGTGGAGCAGTACTTC.

Remarks on this clone: The sample carries other DNA sequences with the same CDR3. The chain employs TRBV18 and TRBJ2-1; D might be TRBD1 (5 bases). V gave up 3 bases and J gave up 6 bases, with 15 bases separating them. The CDR3 is made up of 15 amino acids. Germline V CDR1 and CDR2: KGHSH, LQKENI. The CDR3 DNA follows: TGTGCCAGCTCACCTTCTCAGGGATGGAGCAATGAGCAGTTCTTC. Its translation: CASSPSQGWSNEQFF.

This clone has just a few counts. This chain connects TRBV6-6 to TRBJ2-7; no reliable D call. The germline V and J ends were trimmed by 1 base and 1 base, with 2 bases remaining between them. This CDR3 is 12 amino acids long. The germline CDR1 and CDR2 sequences are MNHNY and SVGAGI (reference sequence). As DNA, the CDR3 is TGTGCCAGCAGTTACTGGTCCTACGAGCAGTACTTC. It is translated as CASSYWSYEQYF.

The J gene is TRBJ2-2, the V gene TRBV6-6, with 8 bases that match TRBD1. The CDR3 loop spans 15 amino acids. CDR1 is MNHNY, CDR2 SVGAGI, per germline (reference sequence). Unmatched junction bases numbered 4, after V lost 7 bases and J lost 0 bases. The CDR3 is CASTRGQANTGELFF. In DNA form, the CDR3 reads TGTGCCAGCACGAGGGGACAGGCGAACACCGGGGAGCTGTTTTTT.

This clone was observed a few times. This CDR3 is also generated by other DNA sequences in the sample. The J gene is TRBJ2-3, the V gene TRBV18, with D unclear. With 2 bases removed from V and 0 bases from J, the gap between germline ends came to 0 bases. CDR1 is KGHSH and CDR2 is LQKENI in the germline V gene. The CDR3 is made up of 12 amino acids. CDR3 protein: CASSPSTDTQYF. CDR3 nucleotide sequence: TGTGCCAGCTCACCAAGCACAGATACGCAGTATTTT. The entire variable domain, with the rest obtained from reference TRBV18 and TRBJ2-3, is as follows: NAGVMQNPRHLVRRRGQEARLRCSPMKGHSHVYWYRQLPEEGLKFMVYLQKENIIDESGMPKERFSAEFPKEGPSILRIQQVVRGDSAAYFCASSPSTDTQYFGPGTRLTVL.

Details on this clone: The identical CDR3 is also encoded by other nucleotide sequences in the sample. The chain recombines TRBV7-9 with TRBJ1-3; 7 positions match TRBD1. Germline V gene lookup returns CDR1 SEHNR and CDR2 FQNEAQ (reference sequence). The CDR3 length is 15 residues. With 1 base clipped from V and 2 bases from J, the junction kept 2 bases outside the gene matches. The CDR3 is CASSLGTGAGNTIYF. CDR3 sequence (DNA): TGTGCCAGCAGCTTAGGGACAGGAGCTGGAAACACCATATATTTT. Filled out from reference TRBV7-9 and TRBJ1-3, the complete variable domain reads DTGVSQNPRHKITKRGQNVTFRCDPISEHNRLYWYRQTLGQGPEFLTYFQNEAQLEKSRLLSDRFSAERPKGSFSTLEIQRTEQGDSAMYLCASSLGTGAGNTIYFGEGSWLTVV.

This clone was counted once. This chain links TRBV27 with TRBJ2-1; 8 bases align to TRBD1. The CDR3 sequence is 15 residues long. Trimming at V came to 3 bases and at J to 7 bases, leaving 8 bases not matched to a gene. Germline V gene data show CDR1 as MNHEY and CDR2 as SMNVEV (reference sequence). CDR3: CASSFSGGAGNEQFF. The CDR3 nucleotides are TGTGCCAGCAGTTTCTCAGGGGGCGCCGGGAATGAGCAGTTCTTC.

The chain joins TRBV19 to TRBJ2-5, with D tentatively TRBD1 (5 bases). V shed 5 bases and J shed 4 bases, with 14 bases lying between them. Germline V lookup: CDR1 LNHDA, CDR2 SQIVND (reference sequence). The CDR3 has 14 residues. CDR3 coding DNA: TGTGCCAGTAGTCTTCAGGGCGGCGGAGAGACCCAGTACTTC. Translated: CASSLQGGGETQYF.

The gene calls are TRBV5-4 and TRBJ2-7; possibly TRBD1 or TRBD2 for D (5 bases each). CDR3 length: 14 amino acids. V was pared by 0 bases and J by 2 bases, with 9 bases between. Germline lookup yields CDR1 SGHNT and CDR2 YYREEE (reference sequence). The CDR3 DNA reads as TGTGCCAGCAGCTTGGGGGGGTCCCCCTACGAGCAGTACTTC. Translated, it gives CASSLGGSPYEQYF.

The V gene is TRBV9, the J gene TRBJ2-1, with D perhaps given as TRBD1 or TRBD2 (5 bases each). Per germline, CDR1 SGDLS and CDR2 YYNGEE. Trimming removed 0 bases at V and 10 bases at J, with 14 bases between. The CDR3 is 14 residues long. CDR3 residues: CASSVEASRTEQFF. The CDR3 nucleotides are TGTGCCAGCAGCGTAGAGGCTAGCCGGACAGAGCAGTTCTTC.

The J gene is TRBJ1-2, the V gene TRBV6-6; D unresolved. This CDR3 contains 12 residues. V was trimmed by 0 bases and J by 8 bases, leaving 7 bases between them. Germline V CDR1 and CDR2: MNHNY, SVGAGI (reference sequence). Written as DNA, the CDR3 is TGTGCCAGCAGTTACTCGGAAGGCGGCTACACCTTC. The encoded protein is CASSYSEGGYTF.

The CDR3 DNA sequence: TGTGCCAGCAGCTTACTGGGGGGCGCGGCTAATGAAAAACTGTTTTTT. Protein: CASSLLGGAANEKLFF. V is TRBV7-8 and J is TRBJ1-4; tentatively, D is TRBD1 (6 bases). Germline V gene lookup returns CDR1 SGHVS and CDR2 FQNEAQ. V lost 2 bases to trimming and J lost 3 bases, with 13 bases between them. The CDR3 totals 16 residues.

This chain uses TRBV5-1 with TRBJ2-5, with D maybe TRBD2 (5 bases). The germline gives CDR1 SGHRS, CDR2 YFSETQ. V dropped 1 base and J dropped 7 bases, with 11 bases sitting between them. CDR3 length: 13 amino acids. In nucleotides, the CDR3 is TGCGCCAGCAGCTTGAAAGGGAGTGGGACCCAGTACTTC. This encodes CASSLKGSGTQYF.

The chain uses TRBV11-1 and TRBJ2-5; no reliable D call. Germline V lookup: CDR1 SGHAT, CDR2 FQDESV (reference sequence). The length of the CDR3 is 13 residues. Trimming pared 6 bases from V and 5 bases from J, leaving 13 bases between. The CDR3 DNA reads as TGTGCCAGCAGTTTTGACCCCAGGGAGACCCAGTACTTC. This encodes CASSFDPRETQYF. Full variable domain (rest looked up from reference TRBV11-1 and TRBJ2-5): EAEVAQSPRYKITEKSQAVAFWCDPISGHATLYWYRQILGQGPELLVQFQDESVVDDSQLPKDRFSAERLKGVDSTLKIQPAELGDSAMYLCASSFDPRETQYFGPGTRLLVL.

The chain combines TRBV28 with TRBJ1-5; D gene unclear. Germline CDR1 and CDR2: MDHEN and SYDVKM. CDR3 length: 13 amino acids. Trimming removed 2 bases at V and 5 bases at J, with 7 bases between. CDR3 sequence reads: CASSLRRDQPQHF. The DNA for the CDR3 is TGTGCCAGCAGTTTAAGAAGGGATCAGCCCCAGCATTTT.

The chain uses TRBV28 and TRBJ2-2, with TRBD1 as a possible D gene (6 bases). CDR3 length equals 14 residues. Trimming took 8 bases from V and 0 from J, leaving 10 bases between them. The germline V gene encodes CDR1 MDHEN and CDR2 SYDVKM. For the CDR3, the DNA is TGTGCCAGCGGGGACACGGCGAACACCGGGGAGCTGTTTTTT. Its protein is CASGDTANTGELFF.

About this clone itself: Other DNA sequences in this sample translate to the same CDR3. The chain recombines TRBV5-1 with TRBJ2-1; D gene unclear. V was shortened by 0 bases and J by 0 bases, with 4 bases between the two germline ends. Germline V gives CDR1 SGHRS, CDR2 YFSETQ. This CDR3 contains 14 residues. The CDR3 DNA reads TGCGCCAGCAGCTTGGGGGACTCCTACAATGAGCAGTTCTTC. This translates into CASSLGDSYNEQFF.

The chain uses TRBV7-9 and TRBJ2-1; 8 positions match TRBD1. CDR1 and CDR2 from the germline V gene are SEHNR and FQNEAQ (reference sequence). This CDR3 spans 15 amino acids. The trim removed 5 bases at V and 2 bases at J, leaving 5 bases unmatched. The CDR3 sequence: CASSPDRVAYNEQFF. CDR3 in DNA: TGTGCCAGCAGCCCGGACAGGGTGGCCTACAATGAGCAGTTCTTC.

Only one count was recorded for this clone. J is TRBJ1-2 and V is TRBV29-1; tentatively, D is TRBD1 (5 bases). CDR3 size: 14 residues. In germline, CDR1 is SQVTM, CDR2 ANQGSEA. V was trimmed by 6 bases and J by 10 bases, leaving 24 bases between them. This chain's CDR3 is CSVATGVEFTIYTF. Here the CDR3 DNA reads TGCAGCGTGGCCACGGGGGTGGAATTTACGATCTACACCTTC. The entire variable domain, with the rest obtained from reference TRBV29-1 and TRBJ1-2, is as follows: SAVISQKPSRDICQRGTSLTIQCQVDSQVTMMFWYRQQPGQSLTLIATANQGSEATYESGFVIDKFPISRPNLTFSTLTVSNMSPEDSSIYLCSVATGVEFTIYTFGSGTRLTVV.